The T cell receptor (beta chain) described here comes from a study of T-cell memory formation after mild COVID-19. In TCRdb, the 5' RACE reads were re-called with MiXCR into one record per CDR3 protein. The repertoire includes approximately 170,000 distinct CDR3 sequences, 10% to 15% of them detected once, and more than 3% sits in the top ten. The ends lost 0 bases at V and 4 bases at J; junction bases unmatched: 5. The V gene's germline CDR1 is SGHRS and CDR2 YFSETQ. The CDR3 is 15 residues long. The TCR originated in a man between 18 and 29 years old who had mild COVID-19 (a few samples of this study predate the infection). Cell type and time point are not known. The chain couples TRBV5-1 to TRBJ2-3; 7 bases match TRBD1. Sequenced: PBMCs or a T cell subset sorted from them (not recorded which). The DNA of the CDR3 is TGCGCCAGCAGCTTGGTAGCCAGGGGGTCAGATACGCAGTATTTT. Amino acid sequence: CASSLVARGSDTQYF.